This T cell receptor beta chain appears in the sequencing data of a study of blood T cells in healthy people across ages. There are 18 residues in the CDR3. The germline gives CDR1 MRHNA, CDR2 SNTAGT. V was clipped by 5 bases and J by 0 bases, with 20 bases between them. It was with a sample-barcoded 5' primer and a J-beta primer mix that a second PCR of about 6 to 11 cycles was run. A single record per CDR3 protein comes from TCRdb applying MiXCR to the 5' RACE reads. This table has about 1.5 million distinct CDR3 sequences, roughly 40% appearing once. The V call is TRBV6-4, the J call TRBJ1-5; perhaps TRBD1 as D (5 bases). This TCR derives from a woman under 30 in good health. Sequencing was done on a sample of blood. CDR3 loop: CASSFRISDSYSNQPQHF. In DNA form, the CDR3 reads TGTGCCAGCAGTTTCCGAATCTCTGACAGCTATAGCAATCAGCCCCAGCATTTT.